This T cell receptor (beta chain) was identified in a study of blood T cell repertoires in COVID-19. Profiled with immunoSEQ multiplex PCR; TCRdb holds only in-frame clones, not every one. The data hold some 15,000 clones, with 75% to 90% observed a single time. This clone showed up just once. One end of the junction varies from germline; a read error may be responsible. The CDR3 is made up of 13 amino acids. Germline values: CDR1 SGHAT, CDR2 FQNNGV. The rearrangement links TRBV11-2 to TRBJ2-7; a possible D gene is TRBD2 (6 bases). The sequenced sample was peripheral blood. This receptor was identified in a middle-aged man with active COVID-19. CDR3 protein: CASSSRDSHEQYF. Written as DNA, the CDR3 is TGTGCCAGCAGCTCTCGGGACTCCCACGAGCAGTACTTC.